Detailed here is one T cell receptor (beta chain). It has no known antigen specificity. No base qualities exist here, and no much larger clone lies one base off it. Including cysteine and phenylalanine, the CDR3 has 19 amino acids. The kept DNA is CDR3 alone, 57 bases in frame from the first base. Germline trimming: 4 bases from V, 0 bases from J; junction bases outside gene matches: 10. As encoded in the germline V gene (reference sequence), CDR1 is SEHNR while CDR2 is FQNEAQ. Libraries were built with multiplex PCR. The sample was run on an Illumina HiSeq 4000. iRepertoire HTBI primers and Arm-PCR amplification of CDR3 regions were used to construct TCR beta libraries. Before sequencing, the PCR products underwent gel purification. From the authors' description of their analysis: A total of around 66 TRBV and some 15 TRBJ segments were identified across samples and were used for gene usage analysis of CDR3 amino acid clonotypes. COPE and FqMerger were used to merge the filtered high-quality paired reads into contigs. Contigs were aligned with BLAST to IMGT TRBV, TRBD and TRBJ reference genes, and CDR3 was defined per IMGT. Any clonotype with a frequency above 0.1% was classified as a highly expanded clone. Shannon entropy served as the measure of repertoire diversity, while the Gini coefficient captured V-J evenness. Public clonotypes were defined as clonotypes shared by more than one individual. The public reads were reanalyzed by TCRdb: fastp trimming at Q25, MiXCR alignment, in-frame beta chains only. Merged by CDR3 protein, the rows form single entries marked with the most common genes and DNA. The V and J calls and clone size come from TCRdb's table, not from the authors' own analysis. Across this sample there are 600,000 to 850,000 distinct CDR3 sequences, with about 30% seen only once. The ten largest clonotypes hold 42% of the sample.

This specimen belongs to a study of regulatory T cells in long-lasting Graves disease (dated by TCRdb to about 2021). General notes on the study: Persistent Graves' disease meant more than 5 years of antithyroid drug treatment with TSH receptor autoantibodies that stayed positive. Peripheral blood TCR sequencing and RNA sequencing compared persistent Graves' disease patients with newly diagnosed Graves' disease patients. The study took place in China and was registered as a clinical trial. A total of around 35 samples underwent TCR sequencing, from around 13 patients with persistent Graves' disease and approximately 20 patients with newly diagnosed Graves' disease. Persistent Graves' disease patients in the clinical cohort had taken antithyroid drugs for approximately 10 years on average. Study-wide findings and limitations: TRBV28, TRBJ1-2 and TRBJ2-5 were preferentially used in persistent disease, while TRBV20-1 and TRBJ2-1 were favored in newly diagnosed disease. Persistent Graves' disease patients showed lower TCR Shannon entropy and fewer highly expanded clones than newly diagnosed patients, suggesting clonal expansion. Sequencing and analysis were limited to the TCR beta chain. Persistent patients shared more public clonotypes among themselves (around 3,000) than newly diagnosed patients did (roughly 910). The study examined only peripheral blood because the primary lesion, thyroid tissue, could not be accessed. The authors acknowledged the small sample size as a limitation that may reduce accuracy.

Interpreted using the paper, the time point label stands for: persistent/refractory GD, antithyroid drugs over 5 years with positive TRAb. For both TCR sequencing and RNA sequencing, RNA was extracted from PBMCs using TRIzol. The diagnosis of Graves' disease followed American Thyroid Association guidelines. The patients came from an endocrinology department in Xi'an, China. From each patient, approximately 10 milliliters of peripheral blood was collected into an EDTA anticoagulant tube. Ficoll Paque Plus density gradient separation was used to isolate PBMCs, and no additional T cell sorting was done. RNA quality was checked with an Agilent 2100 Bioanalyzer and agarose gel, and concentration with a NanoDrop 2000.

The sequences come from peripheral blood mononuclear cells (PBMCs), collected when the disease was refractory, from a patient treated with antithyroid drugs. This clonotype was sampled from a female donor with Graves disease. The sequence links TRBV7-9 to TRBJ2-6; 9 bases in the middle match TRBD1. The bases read TGTGCCAGCAGCTCTTCCCCGGGACAGGGAGGCTCTGGGGCCAACGTCCTGACTTTC. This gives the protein CASSSSPGQGGSGANVLTF.